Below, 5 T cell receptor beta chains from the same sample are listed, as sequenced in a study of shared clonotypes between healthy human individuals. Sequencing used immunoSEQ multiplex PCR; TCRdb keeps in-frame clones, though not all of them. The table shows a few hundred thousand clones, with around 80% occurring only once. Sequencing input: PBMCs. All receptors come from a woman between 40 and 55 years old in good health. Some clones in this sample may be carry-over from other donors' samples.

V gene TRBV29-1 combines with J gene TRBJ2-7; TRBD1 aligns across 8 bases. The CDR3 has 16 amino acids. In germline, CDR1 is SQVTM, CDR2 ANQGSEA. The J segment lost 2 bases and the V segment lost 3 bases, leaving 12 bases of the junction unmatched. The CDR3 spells CSVEGFSDRATYEQYF. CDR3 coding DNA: TGCAGCGTTGAGGGTTTCTCGGACAGGGCCACCTACGAGCAGTACTTC.

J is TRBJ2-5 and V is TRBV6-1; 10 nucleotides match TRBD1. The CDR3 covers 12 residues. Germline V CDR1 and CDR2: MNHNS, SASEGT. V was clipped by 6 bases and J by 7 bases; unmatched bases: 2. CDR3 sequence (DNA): TGTGCCAGCAGGTGGACAGGGGGGACCCAGTACTTC. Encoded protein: CASRWTGGTQYF.

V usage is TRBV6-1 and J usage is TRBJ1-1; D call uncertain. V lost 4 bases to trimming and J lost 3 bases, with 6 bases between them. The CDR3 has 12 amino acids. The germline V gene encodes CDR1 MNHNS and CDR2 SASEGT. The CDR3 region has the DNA TGTGCCAGCAGTGCGCTGTACACTGAAGCTTTCTTT. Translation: CASSALYTEAFF.

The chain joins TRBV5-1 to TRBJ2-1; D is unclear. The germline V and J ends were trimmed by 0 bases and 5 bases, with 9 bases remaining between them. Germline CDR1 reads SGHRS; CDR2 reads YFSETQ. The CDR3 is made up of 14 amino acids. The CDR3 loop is CASSLEWQNNEQFF. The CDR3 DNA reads TGCGCCAGCAGCTTGGAGTGGCAGAACAATGAGCAGTTCTTC. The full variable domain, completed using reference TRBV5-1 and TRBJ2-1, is KAGVTQTPRYLIKTRGQQVTLSCSPISGHRSVSWYQQTPGQGLQFLFEYFSETQRNKGNFPGRFSGRQFSNSRSEMNVSTLELGDSALYLCASSLEWQNNEQFFGPGTRLTVL.

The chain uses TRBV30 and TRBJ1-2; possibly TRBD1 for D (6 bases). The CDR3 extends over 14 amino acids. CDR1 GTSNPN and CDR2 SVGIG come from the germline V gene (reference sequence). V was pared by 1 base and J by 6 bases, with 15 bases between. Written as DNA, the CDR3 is TGTGCCTGGAGTGGGGGACAACCCGGGGATGGCTACACCTTC. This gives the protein CAWSGGQPGDGYTF.